This T cell receptor beta chain was sequenced for a study of T cell repertoires in ileal Crohn's disease. Turning to the study itself: At surgery, more than 30% of patients smoked, with median disease duration roughly 8.3 years.

Sequenced by immunoSEQ multiplex PCR; TCRdb stores in-frame clones only, minus some. Among 2,700 or so clones listed, around 70% were seen once. Sample time point: neoterminal ileum biopsy at postoperative endoscopy, about 6 months after surgery. This TCR came from an adult with Crohn's disease. Sample: ileal tissue.

The CDR3 coding sequence is TGTGCCAGCAGCGTAGACCAGCGGGAGATCGCTGCGCAGTATTTT. This gives the protein CASSVDQREIAAQYF. The chain links TRBV9 to TRBJ2-3; 8 bases fit TRBD2. V was clipped by 0 bases and J by 10 bases; unmatched bases: 10. CDR3 length: 15 residues. Per the germline V gene, CDR1 is SGDLS and CDR2 is YYNGEE.